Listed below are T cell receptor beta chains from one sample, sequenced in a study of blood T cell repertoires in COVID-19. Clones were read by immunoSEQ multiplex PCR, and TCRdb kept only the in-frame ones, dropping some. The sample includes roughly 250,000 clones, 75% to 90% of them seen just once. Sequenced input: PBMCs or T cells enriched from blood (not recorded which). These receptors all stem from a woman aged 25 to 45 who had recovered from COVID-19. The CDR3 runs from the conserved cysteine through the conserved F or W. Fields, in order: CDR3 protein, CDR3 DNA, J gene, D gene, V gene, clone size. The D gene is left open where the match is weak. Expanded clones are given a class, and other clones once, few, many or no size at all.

CDR3 protein: CASSYGGVSEAFF
CDR3 DNA: TGTGCCAGCAGCTATGGAGGGGTTAGTGAAGCTTTCTTT
J gene: TRBJ1-1
D gene: -
V gene: TRBV7-3
clone size: -

CDR3 protein: CASSQGGETGGNGYTF
CDR3 DNA: TGTGCCAGCAGCCAAGGGGGGGAAACAGGTGGGAATGGCTACACCTTC
J gene: TRBJ1-2
D gene: -
V gene: TRBV4-2
clone size: -

CDR3 protein: CASNPSLSGRYGDTQYF
CDR3 DNA: TGCGCCAGCAACCCCTCCCTTAGCGGGAGGTATGGAGATACGCAGTATTTT
J gene: TRBJ2-3
D gene: TRBD2
V gene: TRBV5-1
clone size: once

CDR3 protein: CSALLYANTGELFF
CDR3 DNA: TGCAGCGCTCTTTTATATGCGAACACCGGGGAGCTGTTTTTT
J gene: TRBJ2-2
D gene: -
V gene: TRBV29-1
clone size: -

CDR3 protein: CASSLVRGGELFF
CDR3 DNA: TGTGCCAGCAGCTTAGTTCGGGGTGGGGAGCTGTTTTTT
J gene: TRBJ2-2
D gene: -
V gene: TRBV7-2
clone size: -

CDR3 protein: CASSQLGLAGRYF
CDR3 DNA: TGCGCCAGCAGCCAACTCGGACTAGCGGGACGGTACTTC
J gene: TRBJ2-7
D gene: TRBD2
V gene: TRBV4-1
clone size: -

CDR3 protein: CASSQGVVPEAFF
CDR3 DNA: TGTGCCAGCAGCCAGGGGGTAGTACCTGAAGCTTTCTTT
J gene: TRBJ1-1
D gene: TRBD1
V gene: TRBV28
clone size: -

CDR3 protein: CASSLGEPGELFF
CDR3 DNA: TGTGCCAGCTCACTTGGGGAGCCCGGGGAGCTGTTTTTT
J gene: TRBJ2-2
D gene: -
V gene: TRBV18
clone size: -

CDR3 protein: CASSRQGNTGELFF
CDR3 DNA: TGTGCCAGCAGTCGGCAGGGGAACACCGGGGAGCTGTTTTTT
J gene: TRBJ2-2
D gene: -
V gene: TRBV27
clone size: -

CDR3 protein: CSAEWFGQFF
CDR3 DNA: TGCAGCGCCGAGTGGTTTGGGCAGTTCTTC
J gene: TRBJ2-1
D gene: -
V gene: TRBV20-1
clone size: -

CDR3 protein: CATRGGSHGYTF
CDR3 DNA: TGTGCCACCCGGGGGGGATCCCATGGCTACACCTTC
J gene: TRBJ1-2
D gene: -
V gene: TRBV28
clone size: -

CDR3 protein: CSASPRDQPQHF
CDR3 DNA: TGCAGTGCTAGTCCCCGGGATCAGCCCCAGCATTTT
J gene: TRBJ1-5
D gene: -
V gene: TRBV20-1
clone size: -

CDR3 protein: CASSLPLEQFF
CDR3 DNA: TGTGCCAGCAGCTTACCTCTAGAGCAGTTCTTC
J gene: TRBJ2-1
D gene: -
V gene: TRBV7-9
clone size: -

CDR3 protein: CASSSFRGTGGISDTQYF
CDR3 DNA: TGTGCCAGCAGCTCATTTAGGGGGACAGGGGGAATATCAGATACGCAGTATTTT
J gene: TRBJ2-3
D gene: TRBD1
V gene: TRBV7-9
clone size: once

CDR3 protein: CASSQIPAIQGAGNTIYF
CDR3 DNA: TGTGCCAGCAGTCAAATACCCGCGATACAGGGGGCTGGAAACACCATATATTTT
J gene: TRBJ1-3
D gene: TRBD1
V gene: TRBV3-1/TRBV3-2
clone size: -

CDR3 protein: CASSFDGQGWWNTEAFF
CDR3 DNA: TGTGCCAGCAGTTTTGATGGACAGGGATGGTGGAACACTGAAGCTTTCTTT
J gene: TRBJ1-1
D gene: TRBD1
V gene: TRBV6-2/TRBV6-3
clone size: -

CDR3 protein: CASRTGDEKLFF
CDR3 DNA: TGTGCCAGCAGGACAGGGGATGAAAAACTGTTTTTT
J gene: TRBJ1-4
D gene: TRBD1
V gene: TRBV6-5
clone size: -

CDR3 protein: CASSPRQGARGNQPQHF
CDR3 DNA: TGTGCCAGCAGCCCTCGACAGGGGGCGCGCGGCAATCAGCCCCAGCATTTT
J gene: TRBJ1-5
D gene: TRBD1
V gene: TRBV5-6
clone size: once

CDR3 protein: CASRRDRGSGYGYTF
CDR3 DNA: TGTGCCAGCAGAAGGGACAGGGGGTCTGGCTATGGCTACACCTTC
J gene: TRBJ1-2
D gene: TRBD1
V gene: TRBV2
clone size: few

CDR3 protein: CATSRDQSGGYGYTF
CDR3 DNA: TGTGCCACCAGCAGAGATCAGTCGGGGGGCTATGGCTACACCTTC
J gene: TRBJ1-2
D gene: -
V gene: TRBV15
clone size: -

CDR3 protein: CASRGYGEKLFF
CDR3 DNA: TGTGCCAGCCGCGGATATGGAGAAAAACTGTTTTTT
J gene: TRBJ1-4
D gene: -
V gene: TRBV6-5
clone size: -

CDR3 protein: CASSPPLDYGYTF
CDR3 DNA: TGTGCCAGCTCACCACCGTTAGATTATGGCTACACCTTC
J gene: TRBJ1-2
D gene: -
V gene: TRBV18
clone size: -

CDR3 protein: CASSLASAGVNNEQFF
CDR3 DNA: TGCGCCAGCAGCTTGGCAAGCGCAGGGGTGAACAATGAGCAGTTCTTC
J gene: TRBJ2-1
D gene: -
V gene: TRBV5-1
clone size: -

CDR3 protein: CASSSRKNRELREKLFF
CDR3 DNA: TGTGCCAGCAGCTCCCGGAAGAACAGGGAATTAAGGGAAAAACTGTTTTTT
J gene: TRBJ1-4
D gene: -
V gene: TRBV7-2
clone size: -

CDR3 protein: CASSYSSGLYNEQFF
CDR3 DNA: TGTGCCAGCAGCTACTCTTCGGGACTGTACAATGAGCAGTTCTTC
J gene: TRBJ2-1
D gene: -
V gene: TRBV5-8
clone size: -

CDR3 protein: CASSQLPGVTGSNQPQHF
CDR3 DNA: TGCGCCAGCAGCCAGCTCCCAGGGGTGACAGGCAGTAATCAGCCCCAGCATTTT
J gene: TRBJ1-5
D gene: -
V gene: TRBV4-1
clone size: -

CDR3 protein: CASSQGPGLIRNEQFF
CDR3 DNA: TGTGCCAGCAGCCAGGGACCGGGACTCATTAGGAATGAGCAGTTCTTC
J gene: TRBJ2-1
D gene: -
V gene: TRBV14
clone size: -

CDR3 protein: CASSPRSDGAETQYF
CDR3 DNA: TGTGCCAGCTCACCACGGTCAGATGGGGCGGAGACCCAGTACTTC
J gene: TRBJ2-5
D gene: -
V gene: TRBV18
clone size: -